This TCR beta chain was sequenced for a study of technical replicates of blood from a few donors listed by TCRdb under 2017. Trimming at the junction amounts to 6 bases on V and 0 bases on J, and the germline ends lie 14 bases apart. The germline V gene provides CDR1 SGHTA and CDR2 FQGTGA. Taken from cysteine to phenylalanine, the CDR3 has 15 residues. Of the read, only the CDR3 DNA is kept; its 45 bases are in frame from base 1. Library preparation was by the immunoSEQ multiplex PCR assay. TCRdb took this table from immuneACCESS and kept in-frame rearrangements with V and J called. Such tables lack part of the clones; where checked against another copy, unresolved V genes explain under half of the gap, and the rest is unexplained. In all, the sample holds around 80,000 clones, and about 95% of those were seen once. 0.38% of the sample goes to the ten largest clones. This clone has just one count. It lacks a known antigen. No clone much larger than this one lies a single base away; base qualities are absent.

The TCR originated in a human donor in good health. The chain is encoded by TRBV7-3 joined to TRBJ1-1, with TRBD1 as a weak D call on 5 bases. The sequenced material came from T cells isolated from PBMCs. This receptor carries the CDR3 CASSNRTGMNTEAFF. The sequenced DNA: TGTGCCAGCAGTAATCGAACAGGCATGAACACTGAAGCTTTCTTT.